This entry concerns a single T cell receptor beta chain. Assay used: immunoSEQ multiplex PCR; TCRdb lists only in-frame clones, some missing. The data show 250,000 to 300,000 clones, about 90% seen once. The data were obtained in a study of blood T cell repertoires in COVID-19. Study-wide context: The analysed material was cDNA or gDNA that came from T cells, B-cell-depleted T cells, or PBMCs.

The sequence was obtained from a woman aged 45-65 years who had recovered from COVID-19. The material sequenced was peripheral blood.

DNA of the CDR3: TGTGCCAGCAGCTTGACAGTTAACACCGGGGAGCTGTTTTTT. Its translation: CASSLTVNTGELFF. The chain is built from TRBV13 and TRBJ2-2, with D maybe TRBD1 (5 bases). The V and J ends lost 3 bases and 2 bases respectively, with 7 bases between them. Germline V gene lookup returns CDR1 PRHDT and CDR2 FYEKMQ (reference sequence). This CDR3 is 14 amino acids long.